Many counts were recorded for the clone carrying this T cell receptor (beta chain). One entry per CDR3 protein results from TCRdb running MiXCR on the 5' RACE reads. This sample carries roughly 68,000 distinct CDR3 sequences, approximately 21% of them seen once, and the ten largest clones take more than 1.3%. The sample comes from a study of HIV-infected patients and healthy controls. V lost 4 bases to trimming and J lost 4 bases, with 14 bases between them. The CDR3 covers 15 residues. Germline V gene sequence: CDR1 LGHDT, CDR2 YNNKEL (reference sequence). The receptor was isolated from a human donor in good health. This sequence joins TRBV3-1 and TRBJ2-1; D possibly uses TRBD1 or TRBD2 (5 bases each). Sequenced input: CD4+ T cells from blood. CDR3: CASSPRDGPYNEQFF. In DNA, the CDR3 is TGTGCCAGCAGCCCCCGGGACGGACCATACAATGAGCAGTTCTTC.